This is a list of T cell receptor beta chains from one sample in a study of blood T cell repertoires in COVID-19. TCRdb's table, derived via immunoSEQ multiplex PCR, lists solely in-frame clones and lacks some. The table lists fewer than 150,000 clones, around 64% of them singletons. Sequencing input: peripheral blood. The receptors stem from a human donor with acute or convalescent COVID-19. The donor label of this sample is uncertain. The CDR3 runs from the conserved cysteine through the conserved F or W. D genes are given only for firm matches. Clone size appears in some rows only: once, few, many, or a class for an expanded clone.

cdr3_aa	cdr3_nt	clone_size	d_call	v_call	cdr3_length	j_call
CASSSKWTVGSPLHF	TGTGCCAGCAGTTCCAAGTGGACAGTAGGGTCACCCCTCCACTTT	few	.	TRBV27	15	TRBJ1-6
CATSDPRQGYEQYF	TGTGCCACCAGTGACCCTAGACAGGGGTACGAGCAGTACTTC	.	TRBD1	TRBV24-1	14	TRBJ2-7
CASRNLLVMSYEQYF	TGTGCCAGCAGAAACCTATTAGTTATGTCCTACGAGCAGTACTTC	.	.	TRBV6-5	15	TRBJ2-7
CASSGPTGPRTEAFF	TGTGCCAGCAGCGGACCGACAGGGCCGAGGACTGAAGCTTTCTTT	.	TRBD1	TRBV5-8	15	TRBJ1-1
CSVREGPGTDTQYF	TGCAGCGTCCGAGAGGGTCCTGGCACAGATACGCAGTATTTT	.	.	TRBV29-1	14	TRBJ2-3
CASSPDKNYGYTF	TGTGCCAGCTCACCGGACAAGAACTATGGCTACACCTTC	.	.	TRBV18	13	TRBJ1-2
CASSQADTQYF	TGTGCCAGCAGCCAAGCGGATACGCAGTATTTT	.	.	TRBV3-1/TRBV3-2	11	TRBJ2-3
CASRRTAGTYGYTF	TGTGCCAGCAGGCGGACAGCCGGGACCTATGGCTACACCTTC	.	.	TRBV9	14	TRBJ1-2
CASSQPHGDSPLHF	TGTGCCAGCAGCCAGCCCCACGGGGATTCACCCCTCCACTTT	.	.	TRBV4-2	14	TRBJ1-6
CASSQYSGTGHYEQYF	TGCGCCAGCAGCCAATACTCCGGGACAGGGCACTACGAGCAGTACTTC	.	TRBD1	TRBV4-1	16	TRBJ2-7
CASSYPGSPQPQHF	TGTGCCAGCAGTTACCCAGGGTCGCCTCAGCCCCAGCATTTT	.	.	TRBV6-6	14	TRBJ1-5
CSASGRGETQYF	TGCAGTGCTAGTGGAAGGGGAGAGACCCAGTACTTC	.	.	TRBV20-1	12	TRBJ2-5
CASSDSLVEQYF	TGTGCCAGCAGTGACAGTCTGGTCGAGCAGTACTTC	.	.	TRBV6-1	12	TRBJ2-7
CSVRQGDIQYF	TGCAGCGTGCGACAGGGGGACATTCAGTACTTC	.	TRBD1	TRBV29-1	11	TRBJ2-4
CATSREYGTGYRQPQHF	TGTGCCACCAGCAGAGAATATGGGACAGGTTACCGTCAGCCCCAGCATTTT	.	TRBD1	TRBV15	17	TRBJ1-5
CASRRLAGGHEQFF	TGTGCCAGCCGCAGACTAGCGGGGGGGCATGAGCAGTTCTTC	.	TRBD2	TRBV5-6	14	TRBJ2-1
CASSPGQAGSPLHF	TGTGCCAGCTCGCCGGGACAGGCTGGTTCACCCCTCCACTTT	.	TRBD1	TRBV18	14	TRBJ1-6
CASSPGGANYGYTF	TGTGCCAGCAGTCCAGGGGGAGCTAACTATGGCTACACCTTC	few	TRBD1	TRBV28	14	TRBJ1-2
CASSLANRGAGTQYF	TGTGCCAGCAGCTTAGCGAACAGGGGGGCCGGGACCCAGTACTTC	few	TRBD1	TRBV7-6	15	TRBJ2-5
CASSSPGVGRHTGELFF	TGTGCCAGCAGTTCCCCCGGGGTAGGCAGACACACCGGGGAGCTGTTTTTT	.	.	TRBV27	17	TRBJ2-2
CASSLDYHQPQHF	TGTGCCAGCAGCCTCGACTACCATCAGCCCCAGCATTTT	.	.	TRBV14	13	TRBJ1-5
CAWGRGAVETQYF	TGTGCCTGGGGGAGGGGGGCTGTTGAGACCCAGTACTTC	few	.	TRBV30	13	TRBJ2-5
CASSWDYQGTQYF	TGTGCCAGCAGCTGGGACTATCAGGGGACGCAGTATTTT	.	.	TRBV5-6	13	TRBJ2-3
CASSPSTGGMAKNIQYF	TGTGCCAGCAGCCCATCGACAGGGGGCATGGCCAAAAACATTCAGTACTTC	few	TRBD1	TRBV7-6	17	TRBJ2-4
CASRNTGHGAGELFF	TGTGCCAGCAGAAATACCGGGCACGGGGCCGGGGAGCTGTTTTTT	.	.	TRBV2	15	TRBJ2-2
CASSIPGETNSPLHF	TGTGCCAGCAGCATCCCAGGGGAGACTAATTCACCCCTCCACTTT	.	.	TRBV7-9	15	TRBJ1-6
CASSSAPNGYTF	TGTGCCAGCAGTTCCGCGCCCAATGGCTACACCTTC	.	.	TRBV28	12	TRBJ1-2
CASSALRAIQYF	TGTGCCAGTAGTGCCCTCAGGGCGATTCAGTACTTC	.	.	TRBV19	12	TRBJ2-4
CASSLASTGFGYTF	TGCGCCAGCAGCTTGGCCTCTACAGGGTTCGGCTACACCTTC	few	.	TRBV5-1	14	TRBJ1-2
CASSLLGADSPLHF	TGCGCCAGCAGCTTGTTGGGGGCCGATTCACCCCTCCACTTT	once	.	TRBV5-1	14	TRBJ1-6
CASSPLAKAGNTDTQYF	TGTGCCAGCAGTCCCTTGGCCAAGGCGGGGAACACAGATACGCAGTATTTT	.	.	TRBV6-2/TRBV6-3	17	TRBJ2-3
CASGVSGGRHEQFF	TGTGCCAGCGGAGTTAGCGGGGGTCGGCATGAGCAGTTCTTC	few	TRBD2	TRBV28	14	TRBJ2-1
CASSLEGNTEAFF	TGTGCCAGCAGTCTGGAGGGGAACACTGAAGCTTTCTTT	.	.	TRBV6-4	13	TRBJ1-1
CASRRDRGNEQFF	TGTGCCAGCAGGCGTGACAGGGGTAACGAGCAGTTCTTC	once	TRBD1	TRBV2	13	TRBJ2-1